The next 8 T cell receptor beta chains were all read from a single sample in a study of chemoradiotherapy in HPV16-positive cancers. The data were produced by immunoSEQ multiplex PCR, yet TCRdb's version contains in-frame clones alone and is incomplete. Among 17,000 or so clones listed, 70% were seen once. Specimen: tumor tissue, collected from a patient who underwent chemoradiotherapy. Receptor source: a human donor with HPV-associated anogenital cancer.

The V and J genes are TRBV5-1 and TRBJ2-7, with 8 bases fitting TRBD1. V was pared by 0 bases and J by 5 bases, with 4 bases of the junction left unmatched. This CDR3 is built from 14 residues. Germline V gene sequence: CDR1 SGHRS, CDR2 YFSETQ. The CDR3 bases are TGCGCCAGCAGCTTGGAAGGACAGGGAGACGAGCAGTACTTC. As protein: CASSLEGQGDEQYF.

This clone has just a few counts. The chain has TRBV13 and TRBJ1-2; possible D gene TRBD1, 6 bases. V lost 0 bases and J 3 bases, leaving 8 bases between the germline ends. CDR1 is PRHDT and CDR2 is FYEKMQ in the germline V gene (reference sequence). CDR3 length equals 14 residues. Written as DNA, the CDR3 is TGTGCCAGCAGCTTAGGGACAGGAGACTATGGCTACACCTTC. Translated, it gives CASSLGTGDYGYTF.

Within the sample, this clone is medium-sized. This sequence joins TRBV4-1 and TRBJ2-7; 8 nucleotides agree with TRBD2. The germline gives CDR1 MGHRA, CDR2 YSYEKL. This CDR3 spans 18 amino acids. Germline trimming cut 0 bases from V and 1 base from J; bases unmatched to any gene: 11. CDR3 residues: CASSQDRLTSALSYEQYF. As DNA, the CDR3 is TGCGCCAGCAGCCAAGATCGTCTGACTAGCGCCCTATCCTACGAGCAGTACTTC.

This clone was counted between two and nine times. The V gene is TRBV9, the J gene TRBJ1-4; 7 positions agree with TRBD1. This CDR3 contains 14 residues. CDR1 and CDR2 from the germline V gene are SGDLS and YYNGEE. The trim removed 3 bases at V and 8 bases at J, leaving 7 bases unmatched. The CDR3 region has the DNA TGTGCCAGCAGCGAGACAGGGTCTAGGGAAAAACTGTTTTTT. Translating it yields CASSETGSREKLFF.

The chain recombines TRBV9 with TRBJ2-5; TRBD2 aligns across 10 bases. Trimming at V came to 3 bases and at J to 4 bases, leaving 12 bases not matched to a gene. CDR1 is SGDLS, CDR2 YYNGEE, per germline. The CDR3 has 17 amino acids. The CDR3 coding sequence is TGTGCCAGCAGCGCCCGCAGCGGGAGGGCCCGTGGAGAGACCCAGTACTTC. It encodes CASSARSGRARGETQYF.

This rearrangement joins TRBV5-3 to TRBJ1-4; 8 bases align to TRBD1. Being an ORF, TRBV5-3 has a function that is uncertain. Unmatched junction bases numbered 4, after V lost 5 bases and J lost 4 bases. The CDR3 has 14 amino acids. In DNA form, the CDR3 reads TGTGCCAGAAGACCAGACAGGGGTAATGAAAAACTGTTTTTT. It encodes CARRPDRGNEKLFF.

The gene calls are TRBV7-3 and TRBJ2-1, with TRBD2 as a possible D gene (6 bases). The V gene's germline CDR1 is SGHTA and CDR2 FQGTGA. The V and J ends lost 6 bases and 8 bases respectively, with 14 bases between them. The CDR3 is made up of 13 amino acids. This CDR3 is CASSTSFGDEQFF. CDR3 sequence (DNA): TGTGCCAGCAGTACTAGCTTTGGGGATGAGCAGTTCTTC.

The CDR3 is CAWSLAGYSYNEQFF. CDR3 nucleotide sequence: TGTGCCTGGAGTCTAGCGGGGTACTCCTACAATGAGCAGTTCTTC. This sequence joins TRBV30 and TRBJ2-1; TRBD2 aligns across 9 bases. The CDR3 covers 15 residues. Germline V gene data show CDR1 as GTSNPN and CDR2 as SVGIG (reference sequence). Trimming removed 2 bases from V and 0 bases from J; junction bases left unmatched: 2.